The T cell receptor beta chain under discussion was sequenced for a study of post-analysis software for immune sequencing data. Prepared TCR beta cDNA libraries contained unique molecular identifiers. The source material, roughly 0.9 to 10 million T cells, gave rise to 400,000 to 550,000 cDNA molecules. TCRdb re-analysed the PCR reads in MiXCR, keeping a single row per CDR3 protein. The sample includes 820,000 or so distinct CDR3 sequences, 53% of them seen just once. To note about this clonotype: What it recognizes is unknown.

CDR1 and CDR2 from the germline V gene are DFQATT and SNEGSKA (reference sequence). The CDR3 runs 14 residues. V lost 3 bases to trimming and J lost 7 bases; unmatched junction nucleotides: 9. Study findings and constraints: With TRBV5-6, TRBV5-1 and TRBV20-1 included, 5 or 6 TRBV segments were more frequent in patients than in controls. Strong co-clustering by F measure was seen for same-batch samples. Those with multiple sclerosis, the patient group, showed significantly lower normalized Chao1 diversity than controls.

The clonotype comes from a girl under 18 with multiple sclerosis. The chain couples TRBV20-1 to TRBJ2-1, with 7 bases identical to TRBD2. The specimen was blood. The CDR3 loop is CSASVAGVGNEQFF. As DNA, the CDR3 is TGCAGTGCTAGTGTGGCGGGAGTCGGGAATGAGCAGTTCTTC.